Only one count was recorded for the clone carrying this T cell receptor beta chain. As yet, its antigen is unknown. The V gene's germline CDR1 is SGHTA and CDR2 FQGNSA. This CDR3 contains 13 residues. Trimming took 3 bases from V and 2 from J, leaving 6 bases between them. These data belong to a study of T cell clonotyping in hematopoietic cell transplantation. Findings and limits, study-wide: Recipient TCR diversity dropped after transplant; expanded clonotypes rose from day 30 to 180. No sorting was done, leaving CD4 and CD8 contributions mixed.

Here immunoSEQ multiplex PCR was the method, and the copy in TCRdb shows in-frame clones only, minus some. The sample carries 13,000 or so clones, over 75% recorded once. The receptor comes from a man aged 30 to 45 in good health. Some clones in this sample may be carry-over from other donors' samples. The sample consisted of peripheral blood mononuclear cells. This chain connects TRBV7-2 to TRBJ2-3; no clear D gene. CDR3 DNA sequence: TGTGCCAGCAGCTTCAGGCCCACAGATACGCAGTATTTT. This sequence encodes CASSFRPTDTQYF.